Listed below are T cell receptor beta chains from one sample, sequenced in a study of blood T cell repertoires in COVID-19. The data were produced by immunoSEQ multiplex PCR, yet TCRdb's version contains in-frame clones alone and is incomplete. Of 150,000 or so clones in the sample, over 80% were seen once. The specimen was peripheral blood. Source of these receptors: a woman in her forties or fifties with acute or convalescent COVID-19. Each CDR3 is given with its conserved first and last residue. D genes are given only for firm matches. Clone size, where shown, is once, few, many, or a class for clones that have expanded.

J gene: TRBJ1-1; D gene: TRBD1; clone size: .; V gene: TRBV3-1/TRBV3-2; CDR3 protein: CASRNTPPGGNTEAFF; CDR3 DNA: TGTGCCAGCAGGAATACACCCCCAGGGGGGAACACTGAAGCTTTCTTT
J gene: TRBJ2-1; D gene: .; clone size: .; V gene: TRBV11-3; CDR3 protein: CASSSGGGGPVYNEQFF; CDR3 DNA: TGTGCCAGCAGCTCCGGGGGAGGGGGGCCGGTCTACAATGAGCAGTTCTTC
J gene: TRBJ1-6; D gene: .; clone size: .; V gene: TRBV9; CDR3 protein: CASSVGRQKSPLHF; CDR3 DNA: TGTGCCAGCAGCGTAGGGCGACAGAAGTCACCCCTCCACTTT
J gene: TRBJ2-3; D gene: TRBD2; clone size: few; V gene: TRBV7-9; CDR3 protein: CASSPGGSWTDTQYF; CDR3 DNA: TGTGCCAGCAGCCCGGGGGGGAGTTGGACAGATACGCAGTATTTT
J gene: TRBJ1-1; D gene: .; clone size: few; V gene: TRBV18; CDR3 protein: CASSPEDRVNTEAFF; CDR3 DNA: TGTGCCAGCTCACCTGAAGACAGAGTGAACACTGAAGCTTTCTTT
J gene: TRBJ2-3; D gene: TRBD2; clone size: .; V gene: TRBV29-1; CDR3 protein: CSVALASDTQYF; CDR3 DNA: TGCAGCGTTGCACTAGCGTCGGATACGCAGTATTTT
J gene: TRBJ1-5; D gene: TRBD1; clone size: .; V gene: TRBV5-1; CDR3 protein: CASSLAGTVNQPQHF; CDR3 DNA: TGCGCCAGCAGCTTGGCCGGGACAGTAAATCAGCCCCAGCATTTT
J gene: TRBJ2-7; D gene: TRBD2; clone size: .; V gene: TRBV6-5; CDR3 protein: CASSSQSGVVEQYF; CDR3 DNA: TGTGCCAGCAGTTCACAAAGCGGGGTGGTCGAGCAGTACTTC
J gene: TRBJ2-7; D gene: TRBD1; clone size: once; V gene: TRBV18; CDR3 protein: CASSPPGQGAYEQYF; CDR3 DNA: TGTGCCAGCTCACCACCAGGACAGGGGGCCTACGAGCAGTACTTC
J gene: TRBJ1-2; D gene: .; clone size: once; V gene: TRBV10-3; CDR3 protein: CAISEVEGYGYTF; CDR3 DNA: TGTGCCATCAGTGAGGTGGAGGGATATGGCTACACCTTC
J gene: TRBJ2-1; D gene: .; clone size: .; V gene: TRBV3-1/TRBV3-2; CDR3 protein: CASSQEAAYSYNEQFF; CDR3 DNA: TGTGCCAGCAGCCAAGAAGCCGCTTACTCCTACAATGAGCAGTTCTTC
J gene: TRBJ2-3; D gene: TRBD2; clone size: .; V gene: TRBV4-3; CDR3 protein: CASSQGRGANTDTQYF; CDR3 DNA: TGCGCCAGCAGCCAAGGGCGGGGGGCAAACACAGATACGCAGTATTTT
J gene: TRBJ1-4; D gene: .; clone size: few; V gene: TRBV3-1/TRBV3-2; CDR3 protein: CASSQEREKLFF; CDR3 DNA: TGTGCCAGCAGCCAAGAACGGGAAAAACTGTTTTTT
J gene: TRBJ1-1; D gene: TRBD1; clone size: .; V gene: TRBV5-6; CDR3 protein: CASSFRQGVTEAFF; CDR3 DNA: TGTGCCAGCAGCTTCCGACAGGGGGTTACTGAAGCTTTCTTT
J gene: TRBJ1-1; D gene: .; clone size: .; V gene: TRBV5-1; CDR3 protein: CASSFTRNTEAFF; CDR3 DNA: TGCGCCAGCAGCTTTACAAGGAACACTGAAGCTTTCTTT
J gene: TRBJ2-1; D gene: TRBD2; clone size: .; V gene: TRBV27; CDR3 protein: CASRPTSGGVSYNEQFF; CDR3 DNA: TGTGCCAGCAGACCTACTAGCGGGGGGGTCTCCTACAATGAGCAGTTCTTC
J gene: TRBJ2-2; D gene: .; clone size: .; V gene: TRBV12-3/TRBV12-4; CDR3 protein: CASFTANTGELFF; CDR3 DNA: TGTGCCAGTTTTACAGCGAACACCGGGGAGCTGTTTTTT
J gene: TRBJ2-1; D gene: .; clone size: .; V gene: TRBV7-2; CDR3 protein: CASSLLPFGGRGNEQFF; CDR3 DNA: TGTGCCAGCAGCTTACTTCCCTTCGGGGGTCGGGGCAATGAGCAGTTCTTC
J gene: TRBJ1-2; D gene: TRBD1; clone size: .; V gene: TRBV2; CDR3 protein: CASSTLRTGGGYTF; CDR3 DNA: TGTGCCAGCAGTACGCTGCGGACAGGCGGCGGCTACACCTTC
J gene: TRBJ1-2; D gene: TRBD1; clone size: .; V gene: TRBV29-1; CDR3 protein: CSVGQGTDYGYTF; CDR3 DNA: TGCAGCGTTGGCCAGGGGACAGACTATGGCTACACCTTC
J gene: TRBJ2-2; D gene: .; clone size: .; V gene: TRBV4-3; CDR3 protein: CASSQTSGTGELFF; CDR3 DNA: TGCGCCAGCAGCCAAACGTCCGGGACCGGGGAGCTGTTTTTT
J gene: TRBJ1-1; D gene: TRBD1; clone size: .; V gene: TRBV3-1/TRBV3-2; CDR3 protein: CASSAHPGQGAPNTEAFF; CDR3 DNA: TGTGCCAGCAGCGCTCATCCGGGACAGGGGGCCCCGAACACTGAAGCTTTCTTT
J gene: TRBJ1-1; D gene: .; clone size: .; V gene: TRBV11-3; CDR3 protein: CASSLEPGDTEAFF; CDR3 DNA: TGTGCCAGCAGCTTAGAACCAGGGGACACTGAAGCTTTCTTT
J gene: TRBJ2-3; D gene: TRBD2; clone size: .; V gene: TRBV6-8; CDR3 protein: CASKRVRGTSPTDTQYF; CDR3 DNA: TGTGCCAGCAAGAGGGTCAGGGGGACTAGCCCCACAGATACGCAGTATTTT
J gene: TRBJ1-2; D gene: .; clone size: .; V gene: TRBV6-5; CDR3 protein: CASRGSSPVFGGYTF; CDR3 DNA: TGTGCCAGCAGGGGCTCAAGCCCGGTTTTCGGTGGCTACACCTTC
J gene: TRBJ2-2; D gene: .; clone size: few; V gene: TRBV29-1; CDR3 protein: CSVEAGAGELFF; CDR3 DNA: TGCAGCGTTGAAGCAGGGGCCGGGGAGCTGTTTTTT
J gene: TRBJ2-1; D gene: .; clone size: .; V gene: TRBV27; CDR3 protein: CASSLWRGIEQFF; CDR3 DNA: TGTGCCAGCAGTTTATGGAGGGGTATTGAGCAGTTCTTC
J gene: TRBJ1-4; D gene: .; clone size: .; V gene: TRBV2; CDR3 protein: CASRTDSFNEKLFF; CDR3 DNA: TGTGCCAGCAGGACGGACAGTTTTAATGAAAAACTGTTTTTT
J gene: TRBJ2-1; D gene: TRBD2; clone size: .; V gene: TRBV7-2; CDR3 protein: CASSMPGLAGMNEQFF; CDR3 DNA: TGTGCCAGCAGCATGCCGGGACTAGCGGGAATGAATGAGCAGTTCTTC
J gene: TRBJ2-7; D gene: TRBD1; clone size: .; V gene: TRBV10-3; CDR3 protein: CAISRTGGQPLAYEQYF; CDR3 DNA: TGTGCCATCAGTCGGACAGGGGGCCAACCTCTGGCCTACGAGCAGTACTTC
J gene: TRBJ1-2; D gene: .; clone size: .; V gene: TRBV6-5; CDR3 protein: CASSTIGANGYTF; CDR3 DNA: TGTGCCAGCAGCACTATTGGGGCGAATGGCTACACCTTC
J gene: TRBJ1-1; D gene: .; clone size: .; V gene: TRBV6-2/TRBV6-3; CDR3 protein: CASSPQGTMNTEAFF; CDR3 DNA: TGTGCCAGCAGTCCCCAGGGGACCATGAACACTGAAGCTTTCTTT
J gene: TRBJ1-4; D gene: TRBD1; clone size: .; V gene: TRBV7-2; CDR3 protein: CASSLVQGAEKLFF; CDR3 DNA: TGTGCCAGCAGCTTAGTACAGGGGGCTGAAAAACTGTTTTTT
J gene: TRBJ1-3; D gene: .; clone size: .; V gene: TRBV14; CDR3 protein: CASSPQGGFGNTIYF; CDR3 DNA: TGTGCCAGCAGCCCGCAAGGGGGTTTTGGAAACACCATATATTTT
J gene: TRBJ1-5; D gene: .; clone size: .; V gene: TRBV7-9; CDR3 protein: CASSLVGPRDSNQPQHF; CDR3 DNA: TGTGCCAGCAGCTTAGTGGGGCCGAGAGATAGCAATCAGCCCCAGCATTTT
J gene: TRBJ2-1; D gene: .; clone size: .; V gene: TRBV6-5; CDR3 protein: CATRISGPNEQFF; CDR3 DNA: TGTGCCACCCGAATTTCTGGGCCCAATGAGCAGTTCTTC
J gene: TRBJ2-1; D gene: .; clone size: .; V gene: TRBV6-5; CDR3 protein: CASSRLGGIPNEQFF; CDR3 DNA: TGTGCCAGCAGCCGACTTGGCGGGATACCTAATGAGCAGTTCTTC
J gene: TRBJ2-1; D gene: TRBD2; clone size: once; V gene: TRBV4-1; CDR3 protein: CASSQDAAGVPYNEQFF; CDR3 DNA: TGCGCCAGCAGCCAAGATGCGGCGGGAGTGCCCTACAATGAGCAGTTCTTC
J gene: TRBJ1-3; D gene: .; clone size: .; V gene: TRBV6-4; CDR3 protein: CASSEGPGNTIYF; CDR3 DNA: TGTGCCAGCAGTGAGGGCCCTGGAAACACCATATATTTT
J gene: TRBJ2-3; D gene: TRBD1; clone size: few; V gene: TRBV5-1; CDR3 protein: CASSLGGQFTDTQYF; CDR3 DNA: TGCGCCAGCAGCTTGGGGGGACAGTTTACAGATACGCAGTATTTT
J gene: TRBJ1-1; D gene: .; clone size: few; V gene: TRBV7-2; CDR3 protein: CASSLKGDTEAFF; CDR3 DNA: TGTGCCAGCAGCTTAAAAGGGGACACTGAAGCTTTCTTT
J gene: TRBJ1-1; D gene: .; clone size: .; V gene: TRBV11-3; CDR3 protein: CASSLDFEKLNTEAFF; CDR3 DNA: TGTGCCAGCAGCTTAGATTTTGAGAAACTGAACACTGAAGCTTTCTTT
J gene: TRBJ2-3; D gene: .; clone size: .; V gene: TRBV29-1; CDR3 protein: CSVKLPARDTDTQYF; CDR3 DNA: TGCAGCGTTAAGCTCCCGGCCCGGGACACAGATACGCAGTATTTT
J gene: TRBJ2-5; D gene: TRBD2; clone size: .; V gene: TRBV5-1; CDR3 protein: CASSSPGLAGETQYF; CDR3 DNA: TGCGCCAGCAGCTCACCGGGACTAGCGGGAGAGACCCAGTACTTC
J gene: TRBJ1-1; D gene: .; clone size: .; V gene: TRBV7-2; CDR3 protein: CASSFREDTEAFF; CDR3 DNA: TGTGCCAGCAGCTTCAGGGAGGACACTGAAGCTTTCTTT
J gene: TRBJ2-7; D gene: .; clone size: .; V gene: TRBV2; CDR3 protein: CASRVVYEQYF; CDR3 DNA: TGTGCCAGCAGGGTAGTATACGAGCAGTACTTC
J gene: TRBJ1-2; D gene: TRBD1; clone size: .; V gene: TRBV7-2; CDR3 protein: CASSLDWTGAGTYGYTF; CDR3 DNA: TGTGCCAGCAGCTTAGACTGGACAGGGGCCGGGACCTATGGCTACACCTTC
J gene: TRBJ1-2; D gene: .; clone size: .; V gene: TRBV29-1; CDR3 protein: CSGQDRGGYTF; CDR3 DNA: TGCAGCGGGCAGGATCGGGGTGGCTACACCTTC
J gene: TRBJ1-1; D gene: .; clone size: once; V gene: TRBV4-3; CDR3 protein: CASSQERGTEAFF; CDR3 DNA: TGCGCCAGCAGCCAAGAAAGGGGCACTGAAGCTTTCTTT
J gene: TRBJ1-4; D gene: .; clone size: .; V gene: TRBV30; CDR3 protein: CAWSPTATNEKLFF; CDR3 DNA: TGTGCCTGGAGTCCAACAGCAACTAATGAAAAACTGTTTTTT